This TCR beta chain was documented in a study of cytomegalovirus exposure and HLA in healthy donors. Study results and limitations: The study designated over 150 TCR beta chains cytomegalovirus-associated. The records held CMV serostatus as the only immune exposure information. According to an earlier analysis, most TCR beta V segments yielded productive rearrangements about 90% or about 30% of the time.

On this clone itself: Its specificity is not known.

Donors showed nominal health when sampled, although they likely had unrecorded immune exposures. The CDR3 is 14 amino acids. Trimming took 4 bases from V and 9 from J, leaving 17 bases between them. Germline CDR1 reads SGDLS; CDR2 reads YYNGEE. The study ran its PCR with 60 Vbeta and 13 Jbeta primers. Using immunoSEQ multiplex PCR, the repertoire was profiled, and TCRdb retains in-frame clones only, with some absent. The profile shows approximately 150,000 clones, 65% to 80% of them singletons. The TCR originated in a male donor in good health and CMV-seronegative. The specimen sequenced was PBMCs. V gene TRBV9 combines with J gene TRBJ2-4, with D tentatively TRBD1 (6 bases). The chain's CDR3 is CASSPGGRDTIQYF. The CDR3 coding sequence is TGTGCCAGCAGCCCCGGTGGCAGGGACACCATTCAGTACTTC.